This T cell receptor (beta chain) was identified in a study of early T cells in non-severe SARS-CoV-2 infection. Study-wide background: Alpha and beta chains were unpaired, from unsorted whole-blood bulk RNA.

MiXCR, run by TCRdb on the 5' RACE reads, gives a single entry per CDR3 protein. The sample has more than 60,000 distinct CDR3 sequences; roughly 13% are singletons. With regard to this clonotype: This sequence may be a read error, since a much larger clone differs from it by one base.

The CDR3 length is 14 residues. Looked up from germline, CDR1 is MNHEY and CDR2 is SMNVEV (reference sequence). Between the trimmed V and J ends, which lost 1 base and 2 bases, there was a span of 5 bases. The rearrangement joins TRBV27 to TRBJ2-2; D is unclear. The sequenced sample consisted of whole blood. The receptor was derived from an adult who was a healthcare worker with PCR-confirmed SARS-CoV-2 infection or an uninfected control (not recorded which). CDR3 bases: TGTGCCAGCAGTTTATACGGCAACACCGGGGAGCTGTTTTTT. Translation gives CASSLYGNTGELFF.